The 15 T cell receptor beta chains listed next were all sequenced from one sample in a study of blood T cell repertoires in COVID-19. This table comes from immunoSEQ multiplex PCR, and its TCRdb copy is limited to in-frame clones, with some not included. Counted here are about 260,000 clones, around 87% occurring once; the ten biggest clones make up less than 1.6%. The specimen was peripheral blood. These receptor sequences come from a woman between 35 and 50 years old who had recovered from COVID-19.

In this sample, this clone turned up a few times. Distinct nucleotide sequences in the sample also encode this CDR3. The gene calls are TRBV7-9 and TRBJ1-2, with 8 nucleotides matching TRBD1. CDR3 size: 13 residues. J was trimmed by 5 bases and V by 5 bases; bases with no gene match: 4. CDR1 and CDR2 (germline): SEHNR, FQNEAQ (reference sequence). The CDR3 DNA sequence: TGTGCCAGCAGCCCTGGGACAGGATATGGCTACACCTTC. This translates into CASSPGTGYGYTF.

This CDR3 is CASSFLSGVFSSYNEQFF. For the CDR3, the DNA is TGTGCCAGCAGCTTTCTAAGCGGGGTTTTTAGCTCCTACAATGAGCAGTTCTTC. This chain links TRBV11-2 with TRBJ2-1; 7 nucleotides agree with TRBD2. Germline loops: CDR1 SGHAT, CDR2 FQNNGV. CDR3 length: 18 residues. The V gene end was trimmed by 3 bases and the J gene end by 0 bases; junction bases not matched to a gene: 11. Supplemented by reference TRBV11-2 and TRBJ2-1, the full variable domain reads EAGVAQSPRYKIIEKRQSVAFWCNPISGHATLYWYQQILGQGPKLLIQFQNNGVVDDSQLPKDRFSAERLKGVDSTLKIQPAKLEDSAVYLCASSFLSGVFSSYNEQFFGPGTRLTVL.

This clone showed up just once. The chain couples TRBV15 to TRBJ2-4; D may be TRBD1 (6 bases). Trimming cost V 0 bases and J 2 bases, with 11 bases left between them. CDR1 and CDR2 (germline): LNHNV, YYDKDF (reference sequence). The CDR3 is 16 residues long. The CDR3 region is CATSRDVGATKNIQYF. CDR3 nucleotide sequence: TGTGCCACCAGCAGAGATGTGGGGGCAACCAAAAACATTCAGTACTTC.

This rearrangement joins TRBV15 to TRBJ2-7, with TRBD1 matching over 9 bases. Germline values: CDR1 LNHNV, CDR2 YYDKDF (reference sequence). J lost 7 bases, V lost 3 bases, and 13 bases had no gene match. The length of the CDR3 is 16 residues. The chain's CDR3 is CATSSGPRTGVWEQYF. The CDR3 DNA is TGTGCCACCAGCAGCGGTCCCCGGACAGGGGTGTGGGAGCAGTACTTC. Using reference TRBV15 and TRBJ2-7 for the parts outside the CDR3, the full variable domain is DAMVIQNPRYQVTQFGKPVTLSCSQTLNHNVMYWYQQKSSQAPKLLFHYYDKDFNNEADTPDNFQSRRPNTSFCFLDIRSPGLGDTAMYLCATSSGPRTGVWEQYFGPGTRLTVT.

The table lists this clone with a count of one. The chain joins TRBV19 to TRBJ2-3, with TRBD2 matching 10 bases. V lost 1 base to trimming and J lost 5 bases; unmatched junction nucleotides: 3. This CDR3 comprises 15 residues. In germline, CDR1 is LNHDA, CDR2 SQIVND (reference sequence). The CDR3 here is CASSIGLAGVDTQYF. The CDR3 DNA reads TGTGCCAGTAGTATAGGACTAGCGGGCGTAGATACGCAGTATTTT.

The genes are TRBV4-3 and TRBJ1-1, with D perhaps matching TRBD1 (6 bases). The CDR3 has 16 residues. The germline V gene has CDR1 LGHNA and CDR2 YSLEER. V was shortened by 0 bases and J by 3 bases, with 14 bases between the two germline ends. The chain's CDR3 is CASSQETGNPYTEAFF. The CDR3 nucleotides are TGCGCCAGCAGCCAAGAAACAGGGAATCCCTACACTGAAGCTTTCTTT.

For this clone: The sample contains more than one DNA sequence encoding this CDR3. The chain couples TRBV6-5 to TRBJ1-2, with D perhaps TRBD1 (6 bases). Germline CDR1 reads MNHEY; CDR2 reads SVGAGI. The CDR3 has 13 amino acids. Trimming cost V 0 bases and J 4 bases, with 6 bases left between them. The CDR3 protein is CASSYSTGYGYTF. In nucleotides, the CDR3 is TGTGCCAGCAGTTACTCGACAGGCTATGGCTACACCTTC.

The J gene is TRBJ1-1, the V gene TRBV10-3; 7 bases map to TRBD1. CDR3 length equals 17 residues. Germline V CDR1 and CDR2: ENHRY, SYGVKD. The J segment lost 1 base and the V segment lost 3 bases, leaving 11 bases of the junction unmatched. The CDR3 here is CAISESPPGQRNTEAFF. The CDR3 nucleotides are TGTGCCATCAGTGAATCACCGCCGGGACAGAGGAACACTGAAGCTTTCTTT.

The rearrangement links TRBV12-5 to TRBJ1-3; 9 bases map to TRBD1. The germline CDR1 and CDR2 sequences are LGHNT and FRNRAP. There are 14 residues in the CDR3. The junction had 6 bases not matched to a gene; V was cut back by 6 bases and J by 6 bases. The CDR3 DNA reads as TGTGCTAGTGGCATAACAGGGGGCGTAAACACCATATATTTT. Protein: CASGITGGVNTIYF.

The CDR3, as DNA: TGTGCCAGCAGTGAAGCGCAAATAAGTGGGCCCCGGCCCGATACGCAGTATTTT. It codes for CASSEAQISGPRPDTQYF. This chain connects TRBV6-1 to TRBJ2-3; unclear D gene. The CDR3 has 18 residues. CDR1 and CDR2 from the germline V gene are MNHNS and SASEGT. The V end lost 0 bases, the J end lost 6 bases, and 22 bases lay between the germline ends.

The rearrangement uses TRBV6-5 and TRBJ1-2; no clear D. Deletions cut 3 bases from V and 8 bases from J, with 16 bases between. The CDR3 length is 14 residues. Looked up from germline, CDR1 is MNHEY and CDR2 is SVGAGI. The CDR3 DNA is TGTGCCAGCAGTTATCTTGACATACCCGGCGGCTACACCTTC. Its protein product is CASSYLDIPGGYTF.

The genes are TRBV4-1 and TRBJ2-1, with D tentatively TRBD2 (6 bases). The CDR3 contains 16 residues. CDR1 is MGHRA, CDR2 YSYEKL, per germline. Trimming removed 4 bases from V and 2 bases from J, with 15 bases in between. CDR3 sequence (DNA): TGCGCCAGCAGCCCACGGTCGGGAGACCCCTACAATGAGCAGTTCTTC. It codes for CASSPRSGDPYNEQFF.

This chain joins TRBV29-1 and TRBJ2-5, with TRBD2 as a possible D gene (6 bases). Germline values: CDR1 SQVTM, CDR2 ANQGSEA. The CDR3 has 12 amino acids. V was clipped by 7 bases and J by 1 base, with 10 bases between them. The CDR3 coding sequence is TGCAGCGCTTGGAGGGGCCAAGAGACCCAGTACTTC. It specifies CSAWRGQETQYF.

The chain links TRBV5-1 to TRBJ2-7, with D possibly matching TRBD2 (6 bases). With 0 bases removed from V and 2 bases from J, the gap between germline ends came to 12 bases. The CDR3 loop spans 15 amino acids. Germline V gene sequence: CDR1 SGHRS, CDR2 YFSETQ. The CDR3 sequence: CASSLAGGTPYEQYF. CDR3 in DNA: TGCGCCAGCAGCTTGGCTGGGGGGACCCCCTACGAGCAGTACTTC.

CDR3 sequence (DNA): TGTGCCCGCCCTGGGGGGGGTCGGTATGGCTACACCTTC. It codes for CARPGGGRYGYTF. The rearrangement joins TRBV30 to TRBJ1-2; possibly TRBD1 for D (5 bases). The CDR3 covers 13 residues. Trimming cost V 8 bases and J 5 bases, with 18 bases left between them. Germline V gene lookup returns CDR1 GTSNPN and CDR2 SVGIG (reference sequence).